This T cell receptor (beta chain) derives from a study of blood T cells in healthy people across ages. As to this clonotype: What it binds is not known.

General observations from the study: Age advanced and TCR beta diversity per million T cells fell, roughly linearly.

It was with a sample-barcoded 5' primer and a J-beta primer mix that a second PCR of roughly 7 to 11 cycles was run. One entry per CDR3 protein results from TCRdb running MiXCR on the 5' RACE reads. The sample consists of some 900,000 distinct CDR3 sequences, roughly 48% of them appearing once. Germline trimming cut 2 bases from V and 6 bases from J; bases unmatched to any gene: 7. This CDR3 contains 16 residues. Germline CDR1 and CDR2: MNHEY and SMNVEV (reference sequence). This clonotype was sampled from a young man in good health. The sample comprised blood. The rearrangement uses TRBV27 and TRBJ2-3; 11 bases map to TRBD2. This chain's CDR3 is CASSLDRLAGGDTQYF. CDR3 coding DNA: TGTGCCAGCAGTTTAGATCGGCTAGCGGGGGGTGATACGCAGTATTTT.